The 11 T cell receptor beta chains in this list originate from one sample, sequenced in a study of T cell responses to AZD1222 COVID-19 vaccine. Profiling relied on immunoSEQ multiplex PCR, and the TCRdb table lists in-frame clones only, not all of them. Here the sample spans more than 60,000 clones, roughly 90% being singletons. Sequenced material: peripheral blood, taken on day 0 of AZD1222 vaccination. These receptor sequences come from an adult in good health.

The CDR3, as DNA: TGTGCCACCAGTGATTCCCCCGGGACGGACCAAGAGACCCAGTACTTC. Residues: CATSDSPGTDQETQYF. The chain carries TRBV24-1 and TRBJ2-5; D possibly matches TRBD1 or TRBD2 (5 bases each). V was cut by 2 bases and J by 0 bases, with 12 bases left in between. Germline values: CDR1 KGHDR, CDR2 SFDVKD. This CDR3 spans 16 amino acids.

The count of this clone is one. V and J are TRBV7-9 and TRBJ2-5; D may be TRBD1 (6 bases). CDR1 is SEHNR and CDR2 is FQNEAQ in the germline V gene (reference sequence). The CDR3 is made up of 15 amino acids. V lost 1 base to trimming and J lost 0 bases, with 9 bases between them. CDR3: CASSLGGQHQETQYF. The CDR3 bases are TGTGCCAGCAGCTTAGGGGGGCAGCACCAAGAGACCCAGTACTTC.

The J gene is TRBJ1-2, the V gene TRBV9; no clear D gene. The CDR3 loop spans 16 amino acids. The V and J ends lost 3 bases and 2 bases respectively, with 17 bases between them. The germline V gene encodes CDR1 SGDLS and CDR2 YYNGEE. CDR3 bases: TGTGCCAGCAGCGAACCCAGGCACCGATTAAACTATGGCTACACCTTC. This codes for CASSEPRHRLNYGYTF.

DNA for the CDR3: TGTGCCTGGAACGGACACAGCGCAACTAATGAAAAACTGTTTTTT. This translates into CAWNGHSATNEKLFF. V usage is TRBV30 and J usage is TRBJ1-4, with D possibly TRBD1 on 5 matching bases. The V end was cut by 4 bases, the J end by 0 bases, with 12 bases between. The CDR3 has 15 amino acids. CDR1 GTSNPN and CDR2 SVGIG come from the germline V gene (reference sequence).

The chain combines TRBV19 with TRBJ1-5; no firm D call. The V and J ends lost 4 bases and 7 bases respectively, with 17 bases between them. CDR3 length: 15 amino acids. CDR1 is LNHDA, CDR2 SQIVND, per germline (reference sequence). CDR3 residues: CASSNTGEEWQPQHF. DNA of the CDR3: TGTGCCAGTAGTAATACTGGGGAGGAATGGCAGCCCCAGCATTTT.

V usage is TRBV5-4 and J usage is TRBJ2-3; TRBD2 might be the D (5 bases). Germline lookup yields CDR1 SGHNT and CDR2 YYREEE (reference sequence). This CDR3 comprises 17 residues. With 0 bases removed from V and 3 bases from J, the gap between germline ends came to 17 bases. The CDR3 sequence is CASSLGVMGARTDTQYF. DNA of the CDR3: TGTGCCAGCAGCTTGGGGGTTATGGGAGCGAGGACAGATACGCAGTATTTT.

The V call is TRBV15, the J call TRBJ2-7; TRBD2 matches at 10 bases. Per germline, CDR1 LNHNV and CDR2 YYDKDF (reference sequence). V lost 5 bases, J lost 0 bases, and 4 bases stayed unmatched. CDR3 length: 15 amino acids. CDR3 DNA: TGTGCCACCAGCTGGACTAGCGGATCCTCCTACGAGCAGTACTTC. Translation: CATSWTSGSSYEQYF.

The chain links TRBV29-1 to TRBJ2-5; the D is unclear. V lost 8 bases, J lost 5 bases, and 12 bases lay in between. CDR1 and CDR2 (germline): SQVTM, ANQGSEA. The CDR3 has 11 amino acids. CDR3 sequence: CSLGPVETQYF. CDR3 DNA sequence: TGCAGCCTCGGACCGGTGGAGACCCAGTACTTC.

This chain connects TRBV7-9 to TRBJ2-3, with 7 bases identical to TRBD2. Germline V lookup: CDR1 SEHNR, CDR2 FQNEAQ (reference sequence). This CDR3 has 16 amino acids. V shed 4 bases and J 6 bases; nucleotides not matched to a gene: 13. The CDR3 DNA sequence: TGTGCCAGCAGCTCCAAGACTAGCAATGGGGCGGATACGCAGTATTTT. Residues: CASSSKTSNGADTQYF.

This sequence joins TRBV5-1 and TRBJ2-2, with D possibly being TRBD2 (5 bases). V lost 2 bases, J lost 5 bases, and 10 bases lay in between. The CDR3 has 14 residues. Germline loops: CDR1 SGHRS, CDR2 YFSETQ. As DNA, the CDR3 is TGCGCCAGCAGCTTACTAGAGTCTACCGGGGAGCTGTTTTTT. Its translation: CASSLLESTGELFF. Drawing the rest from reference TRBV5-1 and TRBJ2-2, the complete variable domain is KAGVTQTPRYLIKTRGQQVTLSCSPISGHRSVSWYQQTPGQGLQFLFEYFSETQRNKGNFPGRFSGRQFSNSRSEMNVSTLELGDSALYLCASSLLESTGELFFGEGSRLTVL.

The CDR3 loop reads CASSFTGETEAFF. The CDR3 DNA follows: TGCGCCAGCAGCTTTACAGGGGAAACTGAAGCTTTCTTT. The chain recombines TRBV5-1 with TRBJ1-1, with TRBD1 identical over 7 bases. J was trimmed by 5 bases and V by 2 bases; bases with no gene match: 3. The length of the CDR3 is 13 residues. Germline CDR1 SGHRS, CDR2 YFSETQ.